Listed here is a single T cell receptor beta chain. The data were taken from a study of blood T cell repertoires in COVID-19. Study-wide background: PBMCs, B-cell-depleted T cells, or T cells provided the cDNA or gDNA that made up the material.

Germline V lookup: CDR1 SGHNT, CDR2 YYREEE (reference sequence). CDR3 length: 15 residues. The V and J ends lost 0 bases and 7 bases respectively, with 14 bases between them. Measured with immunoSEQ multiplex PCR; TCRdb has only the in-frame clones, and not every one. The sample carries about 100,000 clones, roughly 90% recorded once. The source material was peripheral blood. This sequence originates from a man aged 55-75 years with acute or convalescent COVID-19. The rearrangement uses TRBV5-4 and TRBJ2-1, with D possibly TRBD1 on 6 matching bases. In nucleotides, the CDR3 is TGTGCCAGCAGCTTGGACCCAGGGGTGCGGAATGAGCAGTTCTTC. Amino acids: CASSLDPGVRNEQFF.